This TCR beta chain was observed in a study of memory CD4+ T cells and cytomegalovirus serostatus. Study details: Donors were healthy Belgian adults, under 10 CMV seropositive and roughly 25 seronegative. Findings of the study overall: Repertoires predicted CMV serostatus with median bootstrapped AUC of about 0.96. CD4+ memory repertoires contained 67 of 164 reported CMV TCRbeta sequences. The CMV-associated TCR signature appears largely within the CD4+ memory repertoire.

Single viable CD3+CD4+CD8-CD45RO+ cells were sorted as the memory CD4+ T cells. About this clone: The antigen is undetermined. The sample carries other DNA sequences with the same CDR3.

The CDR3 consists of 13 residues. Germline V lookup: CDR1 GTSNPN, CDR2 SVGIG (reference sequence). Trimming shortened V by 0 bases and J by 3 bases, and 6 bases separated the two germline ends. The data were produced by immunoSEQ multiplex PCR, yet TCRdb's version contains in-frame clones alone and is incomplete. The table lists some 29,000 clones, roughly 80% of them singletons. This TCR was recovered from an adult in good health and CMV-seronegative. Some clones in this sample may be carry-over from other donors' samples. Source material: memory CD4+ T cells from blood. The chain is built from TRBV30 and TRBJ1-5; D is unresolved. The CDR3 region is CAWSVDTNQPQHF. For the CDR3, the DNA is TGTGCCTGGAGTGTCGACACCAATCAGCCCCAGCATTTT.